This TCR beta chain was captured by sequencing in a study of beta chain features in type 1 diabetes (dated by TCRdb to the late 2010s). Background for the entire study: Patients and healthy donors did not differ in mean age, gender distribution, total cell number or subset yield. The study compared the TCRB repertoires of sorted circulating CD4+ T cell subsets in recently diagnosed type 1 diabetes patients with those in matched healthy donors. Whereas all 30 or so donors provided naive and central memory subsets, regulatory and stem cell-like memory subsets were isolated from just 8 patients and about 8 healthy donors. Across all samples, some 99 million sorted cells were examined, and cell number per subset correlated strongly with RNA yield. Overall results and qualifications from the work: Naive, central memory and regulatory TCRB repertoires appeared to be more similar among patients than among healthy donors. Shorter templates might be favored by PCR, yet because patient and control samples were amplified and corrected together, any such skew would affect both groups equally. At VDJ recombination sites, type 1 diabetes patients had fewer insertions and more deleted nucleotides, which implies abnormalities in thymic rearrangement. HLA sub-analyses involved small numbers of individuals, so any influence of HLA type on TCRB rearrangement remained unresolved. Type 1 diabetes patients showed a moderate but significant shortening of TCRB CDR3 length in all four CD4+ subsets. Because cDNA was sequenced instead of genomic DNA, highly expressing activated cells could be over-represented, though the groups showed no difference in activation or CD3 levels.

This clone was found once. Its antigen is still unknown. Base qualities are not at hand, and no much larger clone is one base apart. From each donor, a single peripheral blood sample of about 100 mL on average was drawn into heparinised tubes. Using a panel that included CD45RO, CCR7, CD25, CD127, CD95 and CD27, naive, central memory, regulatory and stem cell-like memory CD4+ T cells were sorted on a BD FACSAria II. Purity was above 98% for every sorted population. PBMCs were isolated immediately by Lymphoprep density gradient centrifugation and stained directly without culture. Samples were stained and sorted in pairs, with one healthy donor and one patient per experiment, so that batch effects were minimized. The entire amount of isolated RNA was reverse transcribed using the High Capacity cDNA Reverse Transcription Kit, so the sequenced TCRB transcripts were expressed ones. Deep immunoSEQ sequencing was performed on naive, central memory and regulatory T cell samples, with an average of around 3.4 million total reads per sample. After sorted cells were lysed in RLT buffer, RNA was extracted with DNase-treated RNeasy Micro or Mini kits, with the choice depending on cell number. To prevent cross-contamination, each cell subset was processed individually, whereas patient and healthy donor samples were processed jointly. Using the immunoSEQ multiplex PCR, TCRB sequences were amplified from cDNA into 87-bp fragments spanning the CDR3 region. Amplicons were sequenced on the Illumina HiSeq platform. The authors' analysis ran thus. Synthetic template baselines were used to correct PCR bias computationally, reads within Hamming distance 2 were collapsed, and singletons that could not be merged were discarded. By aligning reads against IMGT, V, D and J genes, CDR3 length, and insertions or deletions at six rearrangement sites were assigned. Within each subset, clonotype counts were normalized to the number of sorted cells before true diversity and Gini coefficients were calculated with the tcR R package. The overlap coefficient, calculated on TCRB nucleotide sequences, was used to quantify repertoire sharing. Out-of-frame TCRB sequences from naive cells were analyzed to stand in for the pre-selection repertoire. TCRdb took over this immuneACCESS table, retaining in-frame rearrangements with V and J assigned. Such tables are incomplete; in checked studies, under half of the missing clones stem from an unresolved V gene, and the remainder is unexplained. The DNA was the basis for D and trimming; V, J and clone size are from that table. The sample has about 260,000 clones on record, around 68% of them singletons. The ten largest clones take up 0.053% of the sample.

The germline V gene (reference sequence) specifies SEHNR as CDR1 and FQNEAQ as CDR2. Spanning cysteine to phenylalanine, the CDR3 consists of 12 amino acids. Left in the record is the CDR3 DNA by itself, 36 bases read in frame from the first base. A distance of 6 bases separates the germline ends of V and J, which lose 2 bases and 5 bases respectively. The clonotype originates from a man aged 25-45 years in good health. Sequenced material: naive CD4+ T cells from blood. This sample's cell subset or site label indicates: true naive CD4+ T cells. In this chain, TRBV7-9 is recombined with TRBJ2-5, with the D gene too uncertain to name. CDR3 sequence: CASSLSWETQYF. The nucleotides read TGTGCCAGCAGCTTATCTTGGGAGACCCAGTACTTC.